This T cell receptor beta chain emerged from a study of T cells in Graves' hyperthyroidism and ophthalmopathy. The study's findings and limits: Among clonotypes expanded in thyroid above 0.001, most were also found in blood.

The length of the CDR3 is 15 residues. V lost 5 bases and J lost 2, with 12 bases in between. Looked up from germline, CDR1 is SGHTA and CDR2 is FQGTGA. This clonotype was detected ten times or more. What it recognizes is unknown. Amplified TCR beta CDR3 regions derived from RNA transcripts. HTBI primers were used for first-round RT-PCR of the TCR CDR3. One entry per CDR3 protein, called by TCRdb with MiXCR from the multiplex PCR reads. The data contain roughly 700,000 distinct CDR3 sequences, 11% to 15% of them singletons. The sample taken for sequencing was blood. The TCR comes from a woman under 30 with Graves' hyperthyroidism. The chain combines TRBV7-3 with TRBJ2-2; D is undetermined. CDR3 residues: CASSPLAGNTGELFF. In nucleotides, the CDR3 is TGTGCCAGCAGCCCACTCGCAGGAAACACCGGGGAGCTGTTTTTT.